The rows below give T cell receptor beta chains drawn from one sample of a study of shared clonotypes between healthy human individuals. Produced via immunoSEQ multiplex PCR; TCRdb's table is partial and in-frame only. The top ten clones hold approximately 0.32% of a sample with roughly 410,000 clones, around 96% of them seen once. The specimen was memory CD8+ T cells sorted from blood. The receptor set was obtained from a man aged 25-40 years in good health. The CDR3 runs from the conserved cysteine through the conserved F or W. Fields, in order: J gene, V gene, D gene, clone size, CDR3 DNA, CDR3 protein. A D gene is named only where the DNA matches it firmly. Size values are once, few and many counts, or a class for expanded clones, and some rows have none.

TRBJ1-2 TRBV19 - - TGTGCCAGTAGTATAGGACATAACTATGGCTACACCTTC CASSIGHNYGYTF
TRBJ2-5 TRBV18 - - TGTGCCAGCTCACCAGGGGAGGAGACCCAGTACTTC CASSPGEETQYF
TRBJ1-2 TRBV19 TRBD1 - TGTGCCAGTAGTATCTTAAGGACAGGATCTGGCTACACCTTC CASSILRTGSGYTF
TRBJ2-1 TRBV5-1 TRBD2 - TGCGCCAGCAGCTTGATGGGACTAGTGGGGTACTACAATGAGCAGTTCTTC CASSLMGLVGYYNEQFF
TRBJ1-2 TRBV28 - - TGTGCCAGCAGTTTAGGAGGGAACTATGGCTACACCTTC CASSLGGNYGYTF
TRBJ2-2 TRBV15 - - TGTGCCACCAGCAGAGACCTGGAAGGGGCCGGGGAGCTGTTTTTT CATSRDLEGAGELFF
TRBJ2-3 TRBV6-1 - - TGTGCCAGCAGTGGTTGGGAGAGCGGCACAGATACGCAGTATTTT CASSGWESGTDTQYF
TRBJ2-7 TRBV25-1 TRBD1 - TGTGCCAGCAGTGAAGCCGGGACAGGTCCTTACGAGCAGTACTTC CASSEAGTGPYEQYF
TRBJ1-2 TRBV6-6 - - TGTGCCAGCAGTGGAGCCTATGGCTACACCTTC CASSGAYGYTF
TRBJ2-5 TRBV4-2 - - TGTGCCAGCAGCCAAGAATGGGCGGGTACCAAGAACCGGTACTTC CASSQEWAGTKNRYF
TRBJ2-1 TRBV28 - - TGTGCCAGCAGTCTAGCGAGTGAGCAGTTCTTC CASSLASEQFF
TRBJ2-1 TRBV2 - - TGTGCCAGCAGTGTGGGGCCCGAAGGCGATGAGCAGTTCTTC CASSVGPEGDEQFF
TRBJ2-2 TRBV25-1 - - TGTGCCAGCAGTGTCGGGGCGAACACCGGGGAGCTGTTTTTT CASSVGANTGELFF
TRBJ1-1 TRBV5-1 - - TGCGCCAGCAGCTTGGTTAGAGGGCCCAATGAAGCTTTCTTT CASSLVRGPNEAFF
TRBJ2-7 TRBV6-6 - - TGTGCCAGCAGTTACTCTACGCGGACCACCTACGAGCAGTACTTC CASSYSTRTTYEQYF
TRBJ2-2 TRBV11-3 TRBD1 - TGTGCCAGCAGCTTAACAGGGGGCCGAACCGGGGAGCTGTTTTTT CASSLTGGRTGELFF
TRBJ2-1 TRBV5-1 TRBD2 - TGCGCCAGCACCCGGACTAGCGGTTACAATGAGCAGTTCTTC CASTRTSGYNEQFF
TRBJ2-3 TRBV6-5 - - TGTGCCAGCAGGGGACCTAGCACAGATACGCAGTATTTT CASRGPSTDTQYF
TRBJ2-1 TRBV5-4 - - TGTGCCAGCAGCTCCGAAGCGAGGGGGGCGTTCTTC CASSSEARGAFF
TRBJ1-4 TRBV7-9 - - TGTGCCAGCACCAAACGTGGACAGAATGAAAAACTGTTTTTT CASTKRGQNEKLFF
TRBJ2-3 TRBV6-1 TRBD2 - TGTGCCACTTCAAGGACTAGCGGATACACAGATACGCAGTATTTT CATSRTSGYTDTQYF
TRBJ2-1 TRBV6-5 TRBD2 once TGTGCCAGCAAAAGGACTAGCGGGATTTCTGAGCAGTTCTTC CASKRTSGISEQFF
TRBJ1-4 TRBV6-1 TRBD1 - TGTGCCAGCAGTGAGTGGGCAGGGGGTGAAAAACTGTTTTTT CASSEWAGGEKLFF
TRBJ2-3 TRBV6-5 TRBD1 once TGTGCCAGCTATTCGGGACAGGGGACAGATACGCAGTATTTT CASYSGQGTDTQYF
TRBJ2-7 TRBV6-1 TRBD2 - TGTGCCAGCAGTCATAGCGGGACCGGGTCCTACGAGCAGTACTTC CASSHSGTGSYEQYF
TRBJ2-1 TRBV14 - - TGTGCCAGCAGCCAAGTCCCGGGAAGCTCCTACAATGAGCAGTTCTTC CASSQVPGSSYNEQFF
TRBJ2-1 TRBV9 - - TGTGCCAGCAGCGTACACAGGGGGGCGGGAGTCACCCATTCCTACAATGAGCAGTTCTTC CASSVHRGAGVTHSYNEQFF
TRBJ1-3 TRBV2 - - TGTGCCAGCAGTGGGCTGTGGGGAAACACCATATATTTT CASSGLWGNTIYF
TRBJ1-4 TRBV30 TRBD1 once TGTGCCTGGAGTCCACCCCGTTACGGGACAGGGCACGAAAAACTGTTTTTT CAWSPPRYGTGHEKLFF
TRBJ2-7 TRBV7-2 - - TGTGCCAGCAGCGTACAGGGAACGACCCTCTCCTACGAGCAGTACTTC CASSVQGTTLSYEQYF
TRBJ2-5 TRBV10-1 - - TGCGCCAGCAGTGAGTCGAACAGGGTCCTGGAGACCCAGTACTTC CASSESNRVLETQYF
TRBJ1-1 TRBV7-7 TRBD1 - TGTGCTAGCAGCTTGGACAGGGGCACTGAAGCTTTCTTT CASSLDRGTEAFF
TRBJ1-4 TRBV4-1 - - TGCGCCAGCAGCCAAGAGGGGTCATGGGAAAAACTGTTTTTT CASSQEGSWEKLFF
TRBJ2-2 TRBV7-2 - - TGTGCCAGCAGGGTTCGGGAGCAGAACACCGGGGAGCTGTTTTTT CASRVREQNTGELFF
TRBJ2-7 TRBV5-6 TRBD2 - TGTGCCAGCAGCTTCCGGGACTATCTCCACGAGCAGTACTTC CASSFRDYLHEQYF
TRBJ1-5 TRBV28 - - TGTGCCAGCAGTCTGAGGGGTTATAGCAATCAGCCCCAGCATTTT CASSLRGYSNQPQHF
TRBJ2-7 TRBV5-1 - - TGCGCCAGCAGCTTGGGGGGTGTCTTCGATTACTACGAGCAGTACTTC CASSLGGVFDYYEQYF
TRBJ1-2 TRBV29-1 - - TGCAGCGTTGGGCGTGGTACTAACTATGGCTACACCTTC CSVGRGTNYGYTF
TRBJ1-3 TRBV29-1 TRBD1 - TGCAGCGTTGGACAGGGGGCTGGAAACACCATATATTTT CSVGQGAGNTIYF
TRBJ2-3 TRBV15 TRBD2 - TGTGCCACCGGTCTAGCGGTCAAAGATACGCAGTATTTT CATGLAVKDTQYF
TRBJ1-2 TRBV9 - - TGTGCCAGCAGCGTAGAGGACAGCCTATATGGCTACACCTTC CASSVEDSLYGYTF
TRBJ1-1 TRBV28 TRBD1 - TGTGCCAGCAGTTTGACAGGGAAGTTTAACACTGAAGCTTTCTTT CASSLTGKFNTEAFF
TRBJ2-7 TRBV6-1 TRBD1 - TGTGCCAGCAGTGGGGACAGGGGCTCCTACGAGCAGTACTTC CASSGDRGSYEQYF
TRBJ2-4 TRBV12-5 TRBD2 - TGTGCTAGTGGTACTAGCGGGAGGATCGGCATTCAGTACTTC CASGTSGRIGIQYF
TRBJ2-2 TRBV7-9 TRBD2 - TGTGCCCCGGGACTAGCGGGAACCGGGGAGCTGTTTTTT CAPGLAGTGELFF